The 20 T cell receptor beta chains presented below share a single source sample, sequenced in a study of shared clonotypes between healthy human individuals. Measured with immunoSEQ multiplex PCR; TCRdb has only the in-frame clones, and not every one. The sample has millions of clones, over 85% seen once. It was CD45RO-negative cells, positively selected for CCR7, that made up naive CD8 cells, with terminally differentiated effector memory CD45RA+ cells excluded. What was sequenced was naive CD8+ T cells sorted from blood. The receptors here all came from a man aged 18 to 35 in good health.

The genes are TRBV6-1 and TRBJ1-4; D is uncertain. V shed 4 bases and J shed 3 bases, with 12 bases lying between them. The CDR3 extends over 15 amino acids. The germline gives CDR1 MNHNS, CDR2 SASEGT. DNA of the CDR3: TGTGCCAGCAGTGGATGGGTTGGCGCTAATGAAAAACTGTTTTTT. It is translated as CASSGWVGANEKLFF.

In DNA form, the CDR3 reads TGTGCCAGCAGTACCTTCTACAGGGGGCCTAATGAAAAACTGTTTTTT. Translating gives CASSTFYRGPNEKLFF. This chain connects TRBV28 to TRBJ1-4, with 9 nucleotides matching TRBD1. Germline assignment: CDR1 MDHEN and CDR2 SYDVKM. V was clipped by 5 bases and J by 3 bases; unmatched bases: 7. The CDR3 runs 16 residues.

The chain couples TRBV10-2 to TRBJ1-5, with D unresolved. Between the trimmed V and J ends, which lost 3 bases and 2 bases, there was a span of 8 bases. Germline V gene lookup returns CDR1 WSHSY and CDR2 SAAADI. This CDR3 is 14 amino acids long. The CDR3 DNA is TGCGCCAGCAGTGATAGGGAGGGCAATCAGCCCCAGCATTTT. Its protein is CASSDREGNQPQHF.

The V call is TRBV7-9, the J call TRBJ2-7, with D possibly being TRBD2 (7 bases). Trimming pared 1 base from V and 9 bases from J, leaving 10 bases between. CDR1 and CDR2 (germline): SEHNR, FQNEAQ (reference sequence). The length of the CDR3 is 12 residues. The DNA of the CDR3 is TGTGCCAGCAGCTTAGGGGAGGGGGTGCAGTACTTC. Translated, it gives CASSLGEGVQYF.

V and J are TRBV27 and TRBJ1-2, with TRBD1 identical over 8 bases. In germline, CDR1 is MNHEY, CDR2 SMNVEV (reference sequence). The CDR3 totals 16 residues. V was clipped by 5 bases and J by 3 bases; unmatched bases: 11. Here the CDR3 DNA reads TGTGCCAGCAGTCTAGGACAGGGCTTGCCCTACTATGGCTACACCTTC. Translated: CASSLGQGLPYYGYTF.

The rearrangement uses TRBV27 and TRBJ2-1; 10 bases fit TRBD2. After removal of 3 bases from V and 3 bases from J, the junction contained 8 bases not matched to a gene. Germline loops: CDR1 MNHEY, CDR2 SMNVEV (reference sequence). This CDR3 is 17 amino acids long. This chain's CDR3 is CASSFVAGGTYYNEQFF. In DNA, the CDR3 is TGTGCCAGCAGTTTCGTAGCGGGGGGAACTTACTACAATGAGCAGTTCTTC.

DNA of the CDR3: TGTGCCAGTAGTCCCGGAAGCGGGGCAACCTACGAGCAGTACTTC. It encodes CASSPGSGATYEQYF. This rearrangement joins TRBV19 to TRBJ2-7, with 7 bases aligning to TRBD2. CDR3 length equals 15 residues. V lost 5 bases to trimming and J lost 2 bases; unmatched junction nucleotides: 9. Germline V gene lookup returns CDR1 LNHDA and CDR2 SQIVND (reference sequence).

This sequence joins TRBV19 and TRBJ1-1; D is unresolved. The CDR3 is made up of 15 amino acids. Trimming removed 5 bases from V and 4 bases from J, with 17 bases in between. CDR1 is LNHDA, CDR2 SQIVND, per germline (reference sequence). The CDR3: CASSPLTGWATEAFF. The CDR3 DNA follows: TGTGCCAGTAGTCCCTTGACGGGTTGGGCCACTGAAGCTTTCTTT.

The chain uses TRBV7-9 and TRBJ2-1; D not certain. V was shortened by 3 bases and J by 13 bases, with 10 bases between the two germline ends. The CDR3 extends over 11 amino acids. Germline values: CDR1 SEHNR, CDR2 FQNEAQ (reference sequence). The CDR3 region is CASSFSFEQFF. DNA of the CDR3: TGTGCCAGCAGCTTTTCGTTCGAACAGTTCTTC.

V gene TRBV5-6 combines with J gene TRBJ2-7; TRBD2 agrees at 10 bases. From germline, CDR1 is SGHDT and CDR2 YYEEEE. This CDR3 region has 15 residues. V lost 0 bases and J lost 5; bases outside the gene matches: 5. The CDR3 DNA follows: TGTGCCAGCAGCTTGGCTAGCGGGAGTCCCCACGAGCAGTACTTC. Amino acid sequence: CASSLASGSPHEQYF.

The chain carries TRBV5-1 and TRBJ2-7; D could derive from TRBD1 or TRBD2 (5 bases each). V dropped 4 bases and J dropped 2 bases, with 13 bases sitting between them. This CDR3 contains 14 residues. The germline V gene has CDR1 SGHRS and CDR2 YFSETQ. The CDR3 bases are TGCGCCAGCAGCGAGCGAGGGGCGGCCTACGAGCAGTACTTC. It translates to CASSERGAAYEQYF.

The chain is built from TRBV7-9 and TRBJ2-1; no reliable D call. The CDR3 totals 16 residues. Deletions cut 4 bases from V and 2 bases from J, with 15 bases between. CDR1 is SEHNR and CDR2 is FQNEAQ in the germline V gene (reference sequence). CDR3 coding DNA: TGTGCCAGCAGCTCTATTCAAAGGGCCCCCTACAATGAGCAGTTCTTC. Translating gives CASSSIQRAPYNEQFF.

J is TRBJ2-2 and V is TRBV27, with D perhaps matching TRBD2 (5 bases). V was clipped by 7 bases and J by 8 bases, with 11 bases between them. The CDR3 covers 12 residues. Germline values: CDR1 MNHEY, CDR2 SMNVEV (reference sequence). DNA of the CDR3: TGTGCCAGCATTTCTTGGGAGGGGGAGCTGTTTTTT. It codes for CASISWEGELFF.

The chain carries TRBV5-1 and TRBJ2-7; D might be TRBD1 (5 bases). The V end was cut by 2 bases, the J end by 1 base, with 10 bases between. Germline loops: CDR1 SGHRS, CDR2 YFSETQ. CDR3 length equals 14 residues. CDR3 nucleotide sequence: TGCGCCAGCAGCTTCAGGGCGGCATCCTACGAGCAGTACTTC. It codes for CASSFRAASYEQYF.

V is TRBV5-1 and J is TRBJ2-7; perhaps TRBD1 as D (6 bases). Trimming left V 0 bases short and J 0 bases short, with 19 bases between. Germline assignment: CDR1 SGHRS and CDR2 YFSETQ. The CDR3 loop spans 18 amino acids. The CDR3 region is CASSLDPTGSVGSYEQYF. The CDR3 coding sequence is TGCGCCAGCAGCTTGGATCCTACAGGGTCAGTAGGCTCCTACGAGCAGTACTTC.

The chain links TRBV7-9 to TRBJ2-3; the D is unclear. The CDR3 runs 13 residues. From germline, CDR1 is SEHNR and CDR2 FQNEAQ (reference sequence). The ends were cut back, 5 bases at V and 5 bases at J, with 11 bases in the middle. The CDR3 here is CASSPAWEDTQYF. The CDR3 nucleotides are TGTGCCAGCAGCCCCGCGTGGGAAGATACGCAGTATTTT.

This chain joins TRBV27 and TRBJ1-1; no firm D call. Deletions cut 3 bases from V and 6 bases from J, with 14 bases between. Germline loops: CDR1 MNHEY, CDR2 SMNVEV (reference sequence). The CDR3 is 14 residues long. CDR3 loop: CASSLIGLIPEAFF. CDR3 DNA: TGTGCCAGCAGTTTGATCGGATTAATCCCTGAAGCTTTCTTT.

V and J are TRBV13 and TRBJ2-3; D gene ambiguous. Between the trimmed V and J ends, which lost 5 bases and 1 base, there was a span of 16 bases. The CDR3 has 16 residues. Germline CDR1 reads PRHDT; CDR2 reads FYEKMQ (reference sequence). The CDR3 nucleotides are TGTGCCAGCAGCGCGAGCCCCCGGTGGGGCACAGATACGCAGTATTTT. Translation: CASSASPRWGTDTQYF.

A single count supports this clone. This chain joins TRBV29-1 and TRBJ2-7; no definite D call. The V end lost 2 bases, the J end lost 2 bases, and 7 bases lay between the germline ends. The CDR3 covers 12 residues. Per germline, CDR1 SQVTM and CDR2 ANQGSEA. DNA for the CDR3: TGCAGCGTTGAACTGGCAACCTACGAGCAGTACTTC. Protein sequence: CSVELATYEQYF.

A word on this clone: The same CDR3 arises from other DNA sequences in this sample as well. The rearrangement joins TRBV5-1 to TRBJ2-7, with a possible D match to TRBD1 (6 bases). The CDR3 has 14 residues. The V and J ends lost 2 bases and 3 bases respectively, with 12 bases between them. Germline V gives CDR1 SGHRS, CDR2 YFSETQ. CDR3 region: CASSLSDRNYEQYF. The CDR3 DNA follows: TGCGCCAGCAGCTTATCCGACAGGAACTACGAGCAGTACTTC.